The 8 T cell receptor beta chains below all came from one sample that was sequenced in a study of T cell changes during pregnancy in multiple sclerosis. TCRdb's table, derived via immunoSEQ multiplex PCR, lists solely in-frame clones and lacks some. The sample shows around 24,000 clones, roughly 86% of them seen only once. Sequencing was performed on CD8+ T cells from peripheral blood mononuclear cells, taken in the first trimester of pregnancy. The receptors derive from a female donor in good health, enrolled as a control in a pregnancy study.

This chain uses TRBV5-5 with TRBJ2-1, with D possibly being TRBD2 (5 bases). The ends were cut back, 5 bases at V and 0 bases at J, with 18 bases in the middle. The CDR3 loop spans 17 amino acids. Per the germline V gene, CDR1 is SGHKS and CDR2 is YYEKEE (reference sequence). CDR3 coding DNA: TGTGCCAGCAGGCAATCGGACTCTACCAGCTCCTACAATGAGCAGTTCTTC. Translated: CASRQSDSTSSYNEQFF. Filled out from reference TRBV5-5 and TRBJ2-1, the complete variable domain reads DAGVTQSPTHLIKTRGQQVTLRCSPISGHKSVSWYQQVLGQGPQFIFQYYEKEERGRGNFPDRFSARQFPNYSSELNVNALLLGDSALYLCASRQSDSTSSYNEQFFGPGTRLTVL.

The chain links TRBV28 to TRBJ2-7; D is unclear. Per the germline V gene, CDR1 is MDHEN and CDR2 is SYDVKM. Trimming left V 2 bases short and J 2 bases short, with 10 bases between. The CDR3 has 14 amino acids. This chain's CDR3 is CASSLRTSTYEQYF. CDR3 nucleotides: TGTGCCAGCAGTTTACGAACGTCTACCTACGAGCAGTACTTC. Full variable domain (missing parts from reference TRBV28 and TRBJ2-7): DVKVTQSSRYLVKRTGEKVFLECVQDMDHENMFWYRQDPGLGLRLIYFSYDVKMKEKGDIPEGYSVSREKKERFSLILESASTNQTSMYLCASSLRTSTYEQYFGPGTRLTVT.

The CDR3 sequence: CAWSAGGREAFF. In nucleotides, the CDR3 is TGTGCCTGGAGTGCAGGGGGCAGGGAAGCTTTCTTT. This chain connects TRBV30 to TRBJ1-1; 8 nucleotides agree with TRBD1. With 1 base clipped from V and 8 bases from J, the junction kept 3 bases outside the gene matches. This CDR3 is 12 amino acids long. Germline assignment: CDR1 GTSNPN and CDR2 SVGIG (reference sequence).

The gene calls are TRBV19 and TRBJ1-4, with D possibly matching TRBD1 (6 bases). V was shortened by 6 bases and J by 0 bases, with 14 bases between the two germline ends. The CDR3 covers 16 residues. Germline values: CDR1 LNHDA, CDR2 SQIVND (reference sequence). CDR3 residues: CASSPGDSSTNEKLFF. Written as DNA, the CDR3 is TGTGCCAGTAGCCCAGGGGATAGTTCAACTAATGAAAAACTGTTTTTT.

V usage is TRBV28 and J usage is TRBJ2-7, with TRBD1 matching 8 bases. CDR1 MDHEN and CDR2 SYDVKM come from the germline V gene. The CDR3 loop spans 15 amino acids. V gave up 7 bases and J gave up 1 base; unmatched junction bases: 9. This CDR3 is CASTIYRDRSYEQYF. CDR3 DNA: TGTGCCAGCACTATCTACCGGGACAGGTCCTACGAGCAGTACTTC.

This clone was seen more than once but under ten times. The chain joins TRBV27 to TRBJ1-5, with D possibly matching TRBD1 (5 bases). The CDR3 is 14 amino acids. From germline, CDR1 is MNHEY and CDR2 SMNVEV (reference sequence). The ends were cut back, 3 bases at V and 6 bases at J, with 12 bases in the middle. CDR3 bases: TGTGCCAGCAGTTTCAACAGGTATGGTCAGCCCCAGCATTTT. Amino acids: CASSFNRYGQPQHF.

This clone came up once. The genes are TRBV30 and TRBJ2-1; tentatively, D is TRBD2 (5 bases). CDR1 is GTSNPN, CDR2 SVGIG, per germline (reference sequence). CDR3 size: 12 residues. The V and J ends lost 0 bases and 7 bases respectively, with 7 bases between them. The CDR3 protein is CAWSVTGNEQFF. As DNA, the CDR3 is TGTGCCTGGAGTGTAACGGGGAATGAGCAGTTCTTC.

J is TRBJ2-3 and V is TRBV6-4, with D possibly being TRBD2 (7 bases). The germline V gene encodes CDR1 MRHNA and CDR2 SNTAGT. V shed 0 bases and J shed 10 bases, with 11 bases lying between them. This CDR3 is 13 amino acids long. CDR3: CASSDSGEGAQYF. The CDR3 DNA reads as TGTGCCAGCAGTGACTCGGGGGAGGGGGCGCAGTATTTT.